Each of the 17 T cell receptor beta chains below was sequenced from the same sample in a study of identical twins (TCRdb year 2016). Library preparation employed 5' RACE. The sequencer listed for this sample is Illumina HiSeq 2000. TCRdb took the public reads, trimmed them with fastp at Q25, ran MiXCR for clone calling and kept in-frame beta chains. Merged by CDR3 protein, the rows form single entries marked with the most common genes and DNA. Within this sample are hundreds of thousands of distinct CDR3 sequences, with roughly 20% of them counted one time only. Clones ranked in the top ten supply about 4.5% of the sample. The same specimen was also included in a second study, on T cells expressing NK-cell markers.

The specimen was PBMCs. The receptors originated from a woman younger than 35 in good health.

The CDR3 protein is CASRQRVAGANVLTF. The CDR3 region has the DNA TGTGCCAGCAGACAGAGAGTTGCTGGGGCCAACGTCCTGACTTTC. This chain joins TRBV12-3 or TRBV12-4 and TRBJ2-6, with D hard to call. The CDR3 spans 15 residues. Trimming cost V 6 bases and J 2 bases, with 11 bases left between them.

This clonotype was counted only a few times. The chain links TRBV9 to TRBJ2-3; D ambiguous. The germline V and J ends were trimmed by 0 bases and 4 bases, with 15 bases remaining between them. The CDR3 is 16 amino acids. The germline gives CDR1 SGDLS, CDR2 YYNGEE. The CDR3 nucleotides read TGTGCCAGCAGCGTAGAGGGCCTCTGGGTCCCAGATACGCAGTATTTT. It is translated as CASSVEGLWVPDTQYF.

At least ten counts were recorded for this clonotype. V gene TRBV7-2 combines with J gene TRBJ1-1, with D uncertain. V lost 1 base and J lost 2, with 11 bases in between. Looked up from germline, CDR1 is SGHTA and CDR2 is FQGNSA. CDR3 length: 15 residues. The CDR3 nucleotides read TGTGCCAGCAGCTTAGTTCCAGGCATAAACACTGAAGCTTTCTTT. Its protein is CASSLVPGINTEAFF.

The genes are TRBV7-2 and TRBJ2-1; 12 bases agree with TRBD2. CDR1 and CDR2 from the germline V gene are SGHTA and FQGNSA. The CDR3 has 14 amino acids. The trim removed 6 bases at V and 6 bases at J, leaving 3 bases unmatched. The CDR3 DNA follows: TGTGCCAGCAGTTCTAGCGGGAGGGCCAATGAGCAGTTCTTC. Its protein is CASSSSGRANEQFF.

V and J are TRBV15 and TRBJ1-5, with D unresolved. The CDR3 runs 15 residues. Looked up from germline, CDR1 is LNHNV and CDR2 is YYDKDF (reference sequence). Trimming cost V 1 base and J 1 base, with 8 bases left between them. The CDR3 sequence: CATSRVRDSNQPQHF. CDR3 nucleotide sequence: TGTGCCACCAGCAGAGTGCGAGACAGCAATCAGCCCCAGCATTTT.

This sequence joins TRBV6-2 or TRBV6-3 and TRBJ1-5, with D unresolved. The length of the CDR3 is 14 residues. The germline V gene has CDR1 MNHEY and CDR2 SVGEGT. V lost 2 bases, J lost 1 base, and 6 bases lay in between. The CDR3 is CASSYALSNQPQHF. CDR3 nucleotide sequence: TGTGCCAGCAGTTACGCCCTGAGCAATCAGCCCCAGCATTTT.

This chain uses TRBV20-1 with TRBJ2-5; TRBD2 agrees at 10 bases. Germline V gene data show CDR1 as DFQATT and CDR2 as SNEGSKA (reference sequence). With V trimmed by 6 bases and J by 0 bases, 10 bases remained unmatched. The CDR3 has 16 residues. CDR3 in amino acids: CSAGSNSGRNQETQYF. The CDR3 nucleotides read TGCAGTGCCGGCTCCAATAGCGGGAGGAACCAAGAGACCCAGTACTTC.

V and J are TRBV6-1 and TRBJ2-5; the match to TRBD2 covers 7 bases. Trimming cost V 9 bases and J 5 bases; bases outside gene matches: 12. This CDR3 is built from 14 residues. Germline CDR1 reads MNHNS; CDR2 reads SASEGT. The CDR3 region has the DNA TGTGCCAGTGTCCTAGCGGAGAGGGCCGAGACCCAGTACTTC. Encoded protein: CASVLAERAETQYF.

This clonotype occurred a few times. The chain joins TRBV29-1 to TRBJ2-1; D is unclear. The CDR3 runs to 11 residues. V was clipped by 0 bases and J by 11 bases, with 8 bases between them. Germline lookup yields CDR1 SQVTM and CDR2 ANQGSEA. CDR3 in amino acids: CSVEDRLQQFF. CDR3 nucleotide sequence: TGCAGCGTTGAAGATCGTCTACAGCAGTTCTTC.

The CDR3 DNA reads TGCGCCAGCACCCTGGAGGGGAGCTACGAGCAGTACTTC. Protein product: CASTLEGSYEQYF. The chain recombines TRBV5-1 with TRBJ2-7; D is possibly TRBD2 (6 bases). There are 13 residues in the CDR3. Trimming removed 6 bases at V and 3 bases at J, with 13 bases between. CDR1 and CDR2 from the germline V gene are SGHRS and YFSETQ.

CDR3 in DNA: TGTGCCAGCAGCTTAGGTCTGACAGGGACCTATGGCTACACCTTC. The encoded protein is CASSLGLTGTYGYTF. The chain uses TRBV7-2 and TRBJ1-2, with 7 bases aligning to TRBD1. CDR3 size: 15 residues. The V segment lost 1 base and the J segment 4 bases; nucleotides outside the gene matches: 6. Germline assignment: CDR1 SGHTA and CDR2 FQGNSA.

This chain joins TRBV5-1 and TRBJ2-3; 7 bases fit TRBD1. The J call may not be correct, given that the DNA end is closer to TRBJ1-5. This CDR3 contains 16 residues. Germline V gene lookup returns CDR1 SGHRS and CDR2 YFSETQ. In DNA form, the CDR3 reads TGCGCCAGCAGCTTGGCCTACAGGGGAGTCACAGATACGCAGCATTTT. Its translation: CASSLAYRGVTDTQHF.

The chain employs TRBV6-2 or TRBV6-3 and TRBJ2-5, with D hard to call. The CDR3 runs 12 residues. V lost 2 bases and J lost 5, with 6 bases in between. Germline CDR1 MNHEY, CDR2 SVGEGT. CDR3 sequence reads: CASSYIGETQYF. DNA for the CDR3: TGTGCCAGCAGTTACATAGGGGAGACCCAGTACTTC.

V gene TRBV25-1 combines with J gene TRBJ2-3; 7 bases agree with TRBD2. CDR3 length equals 15 residues. Looked up from germline, CDR1 is MGHDK and CDR2 is SYGVNS. V was pared by 8 bases and J by 1 base, with 9 bases of the junction left unmatched. The CDR3 nucleotides read TGTGCCAGCGGGGGGGATCTGGGGGGCACAGATACGCAGTATTTT. Protein: CASGGDLGGTDTQYF.

This clonotype was found a few times. It may be a read error: a sequence one base away is much more abundant. The chain employs TRBV7-3 and TRBJ2-2; D unclear. Trimming took 1 base from V and 6 from J, leaving 3 bases between them. This CDR3 spans 12 amino acids. In germline, CDR1 is SGHTA, CDR2 FQGTGA. CDR3 in amino acids: CASSLNPGELFF. For the CDR3, the DNA is TGTGCCAGCAGCTTAAACCCCGGGGAGCTGTTTTTT.

The chain uses TRBV5-1 and TRBJ1-6; D is perhaps TRBD1 (6 bases). Looked up from germline, CDR1 is SGHRS and CDR2 is YFSETQ. V was trimmed by 0 bases and J by 7 bases, leaving 14 bases between them. CDR3 length: 16 residues. The CDR3 spells CASSLEGQRGNSPLHF. The CDR3 nucleotides read TGCGCCAGCAGCTTGGAAGGGCAAAGGGGGAATTCACCCCTCCACTTT.

This clonotype turned up a few times. The chain employs TRBV6-1 and TRBJ1-1; D is perhaps TRBD1 (5 bases). The CDR3 is made up of 13 amino acids. The V and J ends lost 6 bases and 5 bases respectively, with 13 bases between them. The germline CDR1 and CDR2 sequences are MNHNS and SASEGT. CDR3 nucleotides: TGTGCCAGCAGGCTTGGGGGGAGGACTGAAGCTTTCTTT. Amino acid sequence: CASRLGGRTEAFF.